This T cell receptor (beta chain) was sequenced during a study of OX40 agonist ivuxolimab in advanced cancers. Across the whole study: Melanoma, hepatocellular carcinoma, head and neck or renal cell cancer occurred in dose-escalation patients.

Profiled with immunoSEQ multiplex PCR; TCRdb holds only in-frame clones, not every one. The sample gives 70,000 to 80,000 clones, approximately 86% of which show up once; 0.8% to 0.9% is in the top ten. The V gene lost 6 bases and the J gene lost 5 bases, with 13 bases spanning the gap. This CDR3 has 13 residues. Germline loops: CDR1 MNHEY, CDR2 SMNVEV (reference sequence). This clone was observed once. The antigen remains unidentified. Findings and limits, study-wide: The study observed clonal expansion of CD4+ and CD8+ blood T cells by week 6 at 0.1 to 3.0 mg/kg. Relative to CD4+ cells, CD8+ T cells on average had more expanded clones. Low clonal expansion, among the lowest seen, marked partial responders at 0.1-3.0 mg/kg.

This receptor was identified in an adult with an advanced solid tumor such as melanoma, head and neck, liver or kidney cancer. The rearrangement joins TRBV27 to TRBJ2-5; D might be TRBD2 (7 bases). The sample in question was CD4+ or CD8+ T cells sorted from blood, obtained in a trial of the OX40 agonist ivuxolimab. The CDR3 here is CASRTGGRETQYF. CDR3 coding DNA: TGTGCCAGCAGAACCGGGGGGCGGGAGACCCAGTACTTC.